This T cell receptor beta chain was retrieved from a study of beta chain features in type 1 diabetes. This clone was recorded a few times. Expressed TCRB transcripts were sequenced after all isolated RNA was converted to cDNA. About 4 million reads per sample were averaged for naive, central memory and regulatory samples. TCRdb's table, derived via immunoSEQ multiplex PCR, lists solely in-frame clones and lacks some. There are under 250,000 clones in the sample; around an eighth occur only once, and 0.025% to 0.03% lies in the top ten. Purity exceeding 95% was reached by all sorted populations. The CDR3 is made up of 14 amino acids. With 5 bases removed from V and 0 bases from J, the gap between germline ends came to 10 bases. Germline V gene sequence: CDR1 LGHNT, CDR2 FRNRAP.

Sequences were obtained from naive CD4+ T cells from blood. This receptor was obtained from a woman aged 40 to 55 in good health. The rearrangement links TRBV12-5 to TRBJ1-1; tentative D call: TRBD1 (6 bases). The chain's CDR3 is CASGRGGMNTEAFF. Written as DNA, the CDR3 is TGTGCTAGTGGTCGAGGGGGAATGAACACTGAAGCTTTCTTT.